This entry lists 19 T cell receptor beta chains sequenced from one sample in a study of neurological immune-mediated disorders. TCRdb called the 5' RACE reads again in MiXCR, with one record for every CDR3 protein. The sample consists of about 31,000 distinct CDR3 sequences, around 4% of them appearing once. Material: CD4+ T cells from blood. Every receptor here comes from a woman in her thirties or forties in good health.

This clonotype was counted many times. The V and J genes are TRBV20-1 and TRBJ2-1; tentatively, D is TRBD1 or TRBD2 (5 bases each). CDR3 length equals 12 residues. The germline V gene encodes CDR1 DFQATT and CDR2 SNEGSKA (reference sequence). V was trimmed by 8 bases and J by 6 bases, leaving 14 bases between them. This CDR3 is CSSQRGANEQFF. Here the CDR3 DNA reads TGCAGTTCCCAGAGAGGGGCCAATGAGCAGTTCTTC.

This clonotype was seen ten or more times. J is TRBJ1-4 and V is TRBV4-1; 7 bases match TRBD1. This CDR3 is built from 15 residues. Losses at the gene ends were 1 base for V and 3 bases for J; bases not matched to a gene: 2. Germline V gene sequence: CDR1 MGHRA, CDR2 YSYEKL. In nucleotides, the CDR3 is TGCGCCAGCAGCCAAGCCGGGACAGCTAATGAAAAACTGTTTTTT. Residues: CASSQAGTANEKLFF.

In this sample, this clonotype turned up many times. V gene TRBV27 combines with J gene TRBJ2-7; 11 bases fit TRBD2. Trimming removed 7 bases from V and 5 bases from J; junction bases left unmatched: 4. Germline V gene lookup returns CDR1 MNHEY and CDR2 SMNVEV (reference sequence). The CDR3 loop spans 13 amino acids. The CDR3 nucleotides read TGTGCCAGCAAGACTAGCGGGACGCACGAGCAGTACTTC. Its translation: CASKTSGTHEQYF.

This clonotype showed up many times. The genes are TRBV20-1 and TRBJ2-5; 12 bases fit TRBD1. The CDR3 loop spans 15 amino acids. Germline V gene lookup returns CDR1 DFQATT and CDR2 SNEGSKA (reference sequence). The ends lost 6 bases at V and 4 bases at J; junction bases unmatched: 9. CDR3 in DNA: TGCAGTGCCCTAACGGGACAGGGGGCAGGAGAGACCCAGTACTTC. Its protein product is CSALTGQGAGETQYF.

This clonotype has a count of ten or more. The chain recombines TRBV25-1 with TRBJ2-4; possibly TRBD2 for D (5 bases). V lost 1 base, J lost 0 bases, and 10 bases lay in between. The V gene's germline CDR1 is MGHDK and CDR2 SYGVNS. This CDR3 comprises 16 residues. The CDR3 sequence: CASSELGVIAKNIQYF. The CDR3 coding sequence is TGTGCCAGCAGTGAATTGGGAGTAATAGCCAAAAACATTCAGTACTTC.

This clonotype occurred many times. This chain links TRBV20-1 with TRBJ2-7; 10 bases are a match to TRBD2. The trim removed 3 bases at V and 5 bases at J, leaving 13 bases unmatched. CDR1 is DFQATT and CDR2 is SNEGSKA in the germline V gene (reference sequence). CDR3 length equals 16 residues. The CDR3 is CSARGTSGMILDEQYF. In DNA, the CDR3 is TGCAGTGCTAGGGGTACTAGCGGGATGATTCTTGACGAGCAGTACTTC.

This clonotype was counted ten times or more. The V and J genes are TRBV27 and TRBJ2-7, with 11 bases that match TRBD1. This CDR3 spans 17 amino acids. The V segment lost 6 bases and the J segment 4 bases; nucleotides outside the gene matches: 14. Germline assignment: CDR1 MNHEY and CDR2 SMNVEV (reference sequence). The CDR3 sequence: CASSDQTGQGAPYEQYF. In DNA, the CDR3 is TGTGCCAGCAGCGACCAGACTGGACAGGGGGCGCCTTACGAGCAGTACTTC.

This clonotype has a count of ten or more. This sequence joins TRBV10-3 and TRBJ2-7; maybe TRBD1 (6 bases). V lost 6 bases to trimming and J lost 7 bases, with 19 bases between them. CDR3 length equals 14 residues. Germline assignment: CDR1 ENHRY and CDR2 SYGVKD. CDR3 in DNA: TGTGCCATCAGCCAGAGAACGGGACAATCGGAGCAGTACTTC. It encodes CAISQRTGQSEQYF.

This clonotype came up many times. CDR3 bases: TGTGCCAGCAGCTTCCCAGGGGTGGTGACCCAGTACTTC. It specifies CASSFPGVVTQYF. The genes are TRBV5-8 and TRBJ2-5; tentative D call: TRBD1 (6 bases). Per germline, CDR1 SGHTS and CDR2 YDEGEE. V was cut by 2 bases and J by 7 bases, with 12 bases left in between. The CDR3 consists of 13 residues.

At least ten counts were recorded for this clonotype. The chain has TRBV5-5 and TRBJ2-5; TRBD2 matches at 12 bases. V lost 4 bases and J lost 5; bases outside the gene matches: 6. From germline, CDR1 is SGHKS and CDR2 YYEKEE (reference sequence). The CDR3 is made up of 15 amino acids. This CDR3 is CASSPLAGGQETQYF. DNA of the CDR3: TGTGCCAGCAGCCCCCTAGCGGGGGGGCAGGAGACCCAGTACTTC.

At least ten counts were recorded for this clonotype. The chain has TRBV20-1 and TRBJ2-7; D not certain. The CDR3 covers 14 residues. Germline V CDR1 and CDR2: DFQATT, SNEGSKA (reference sequence). The V end was cut by 2 bases, the J end by 2 bases, with 13 bases between. The DNA for the CDR3 is TGCAGTGCTAGATTAGGCGCGAAAGCCTACGAGCAGTACTTC. Translating gives CSARLGAKAYEQYF.

This clonotype occurred many times. V is TRBV5-1 and J is TRBJ2-5; unclear D gene. Trimming stripped 2 bases from V and 4 bases from J, with 12 bases between. Germline V CDR1 and CDR2: SGHRS, YFSETQ. This CDR3 is built from 14 residues. Here the CDR3 DNA reads TGCGCCAGCAGCTTCGGTCGACAAGCAGAGACCCAGTACTTC. Translating gives CASSFGRQAETQYF.

This clonotype was counted ten times or more. The chain employs TRBV12-5 and TRBJ2-7, with TRBD1 matching 11 bases. Germline CDR1 is LGHNT and CDR2 is FRNRAP. With 3 bases clipped from V and 2 bases from J, the junction kept 3 bases outside the gene matches. The CDR3 loop spans 15 amino acids. The CDR3 DNA follows: TGTGCTAGTGGTTTCGCGGGACAGGGGGCCTACGAGCAGTACTTC. Translated, it gives CASGFAGQGAYEQYF.

This clonotype has ten or more counts. CDR3 in amino acids: CASSSGTGGYEQYF. The DNA of the CDR3 is TGTGCCAGCAGCTCGGGGACAGGGGGCTACGAGCAGTACTTC. This chain joins TRBV7-9 and TRBJ2-7, with 11 nucleotides matching TRBD1. V was pared by 4 bases and J by 3 bases, with 2 bases of the junction left unmatched. The germline gives CDR1 SEHNR, CDR2 FQNEAQ (reference sequence). This CDR3 contains 14 residues. The variable domain in full, completed from reference TRBV7-9 and TRBJ2-7, reads DTGVSQNPRHKITKRGQNVTFRCDPISEHNRLYWYRQTLGQGPEFLTYFQNEAQLEKSRLLSDRFSAERPKGSFSTLEIQRTEQGDSAMYLCASSSGTGGYEQYFGPGTRLTVT.

For this clonotype: The junction differs from germline at one of its ends, possibly a read error. The chain carries TRBV10-3 and TRBJ2-7; D may be TRBD2 (5 bases). This CDR3 has 13 residues. The germline V gene has CDR1 ENHRY and CDR2 SYGVKD. The CDR3 sequence is CAISEAAGYEQYF. In nucleotides, the CDR3 is TGTGCCATTAGTGAAGCGGCGGGCTACGAGCAGTACTTC.

Many counts were recorded for this clonotype. The chain couples TRBV5-1 to TRBJ2-3; perhaps TRBD2 as D (5 bases). CDR3 size: 16 residues. The V end was cut by 1 base, the J end by 2 bases, with 14 bases between. CDR1 is SGHRS and CDR2 is YFSETQ in the germline V gene. This CDR3 reads CASSLSGSAFTDTQYF. In DNA form, the CDR3 reads TGCGCCAGCAGCTTGTCGGGAAGCGCATTCACAGATACGCAGTATTTT.

The V and J genes are TRBV10-3 and TRBJ2-7, with D hard to call. There are 13 residues in the CDR3. The germline gives CDR1 ENHRY, CDR2 SYGVKD. Trimming took off 10 bases at V and 0 bases at J, with 13 bases between the two ends. This CDR3 reads CATNSWDSYEQYF. The CDR3, as DNA: TGTGCCACCAACTCCTGGGACTCCTACGAGCAGTACTTC.

This clonotype was detected many times. This chain connects TRBV20-1 to TRBJ1-3; D unresolved. V lost 3 bases and J lost 2, with 8 bases in between. The germline gives CDR1 DFQATT, CDR2 SNEGSKA (reference sequence). This CDR3 is built from 13 residues. CDR3 in DNA: TGCAGTGCTAGGGTGTGGGCTGGAAACACCATATATTTT. Amino acids: CSARVWAGNTIYF.

This clonotype was counted many times. This chain connects TRBV20-1 to TRBJ2-1, with 10 bases lining up with TRBD2. The CDR3 loop spans 15 amino acids. With 5 bases clipped from V and 7 bases from J, the junction kept 11 bases outside the gene matches. The germline V gene has CDR1 DFQATT and CDR2 SNEGSKA (reference sequence). CDR3 amino acids: CSALGLADGHNEQFF. For the CDR3, the DNA is TGCAGTGCTCTAGGACTAGCGGACGGTCATAATGAGCAGTTCTTC.